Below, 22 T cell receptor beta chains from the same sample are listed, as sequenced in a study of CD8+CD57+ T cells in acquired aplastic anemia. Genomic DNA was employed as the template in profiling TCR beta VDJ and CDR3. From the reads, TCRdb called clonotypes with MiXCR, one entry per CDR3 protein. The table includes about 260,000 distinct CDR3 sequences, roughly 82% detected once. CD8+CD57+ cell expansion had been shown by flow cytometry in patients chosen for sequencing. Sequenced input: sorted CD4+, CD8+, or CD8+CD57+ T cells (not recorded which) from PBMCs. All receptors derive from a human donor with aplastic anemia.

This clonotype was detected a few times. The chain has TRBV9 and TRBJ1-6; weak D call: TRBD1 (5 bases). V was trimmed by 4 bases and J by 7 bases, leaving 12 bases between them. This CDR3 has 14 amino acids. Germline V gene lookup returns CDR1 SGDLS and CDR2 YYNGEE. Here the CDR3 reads CASSLAGQNSPLHF. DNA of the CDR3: TGTGCCAGCAGCTTAGCGGGGCAAAATTCACCCCTCCACTTT.

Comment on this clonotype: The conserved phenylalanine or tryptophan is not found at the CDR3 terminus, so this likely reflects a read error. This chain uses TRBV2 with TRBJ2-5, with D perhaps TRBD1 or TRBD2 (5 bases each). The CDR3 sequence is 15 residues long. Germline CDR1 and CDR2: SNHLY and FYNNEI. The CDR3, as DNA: TGTGCCAGCGGGGACGGGTGCACCGATACGCAGACTCAGTACTTA. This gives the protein CASGDGCTDTQTQYL.

This CDR3 is CASSSQRSGVDDEYTF. The CDR3, as DNA: TGTGCCAGCAGCTCTCAAAGAAGCGGGGTGGACGATGAGTACACCTTC. This chain uses TRBV7-9 with TRBJ1-2, with D hard to call. This CDR3 comprises 16 residues. V was shortened by 4 bases and J by 11 bases, with 26 bases between the two germline ends. Germline CDR1 and CDR2: SEHNR and FQNEAQ (reference sequence).

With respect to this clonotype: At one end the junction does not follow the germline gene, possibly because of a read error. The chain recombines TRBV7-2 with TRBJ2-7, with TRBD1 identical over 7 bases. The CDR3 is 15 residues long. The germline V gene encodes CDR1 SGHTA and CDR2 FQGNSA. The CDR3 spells CASSTPGQPAYEQYF. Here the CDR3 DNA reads TGCGCCAGCAGCACGCCGGGACAGCCTGCCTACGAGCAGTACTTC.

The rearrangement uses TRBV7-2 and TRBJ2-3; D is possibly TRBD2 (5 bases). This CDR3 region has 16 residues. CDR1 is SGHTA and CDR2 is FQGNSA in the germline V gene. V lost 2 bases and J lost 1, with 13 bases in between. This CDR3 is CASSLTSGIGTDTQYF. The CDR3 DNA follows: TGTGCCAGCAGCTTAACGTCGGGGATTGGCACAGATACGCAGTATTTT.

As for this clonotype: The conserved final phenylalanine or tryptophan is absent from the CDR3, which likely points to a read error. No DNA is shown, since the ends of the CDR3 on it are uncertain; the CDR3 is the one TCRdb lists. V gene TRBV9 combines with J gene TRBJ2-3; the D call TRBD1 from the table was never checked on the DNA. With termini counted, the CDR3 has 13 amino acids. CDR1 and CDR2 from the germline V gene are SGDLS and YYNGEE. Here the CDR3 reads CASSEYTGSNTGV.

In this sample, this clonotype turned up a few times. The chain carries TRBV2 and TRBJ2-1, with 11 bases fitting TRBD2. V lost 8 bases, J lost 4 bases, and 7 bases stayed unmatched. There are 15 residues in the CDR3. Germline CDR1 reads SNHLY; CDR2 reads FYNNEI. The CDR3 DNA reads TGTGCCAGCCCTTGGGCTAGCGGGAGGTACAATGAGCAGTTCTTC. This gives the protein CASPWASGRYNEQFF.

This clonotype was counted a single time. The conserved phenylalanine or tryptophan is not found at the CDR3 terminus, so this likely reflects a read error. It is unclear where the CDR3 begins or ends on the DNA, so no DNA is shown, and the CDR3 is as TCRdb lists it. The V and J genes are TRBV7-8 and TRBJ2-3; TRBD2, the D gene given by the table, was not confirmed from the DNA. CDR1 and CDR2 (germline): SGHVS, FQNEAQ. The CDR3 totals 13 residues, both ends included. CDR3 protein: CASSLAAGDEPHY.

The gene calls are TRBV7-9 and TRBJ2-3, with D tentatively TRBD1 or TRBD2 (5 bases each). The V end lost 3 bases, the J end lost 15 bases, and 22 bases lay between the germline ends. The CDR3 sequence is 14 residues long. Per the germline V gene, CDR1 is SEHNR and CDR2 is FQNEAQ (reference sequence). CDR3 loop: CASSFARSPGTDYF. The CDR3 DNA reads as TGTGCCAGCAGCTTTGCGAGAAGCCCGGGGACCGATTATTTT.

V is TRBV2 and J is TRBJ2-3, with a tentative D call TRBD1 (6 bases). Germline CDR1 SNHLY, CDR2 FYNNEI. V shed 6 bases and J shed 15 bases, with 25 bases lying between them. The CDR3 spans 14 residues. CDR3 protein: CASSEQGGAPVNYF. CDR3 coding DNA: TGTGCCAGCAGCGAACAAGGGGGAGCTCCGGTCAATTATTTT.

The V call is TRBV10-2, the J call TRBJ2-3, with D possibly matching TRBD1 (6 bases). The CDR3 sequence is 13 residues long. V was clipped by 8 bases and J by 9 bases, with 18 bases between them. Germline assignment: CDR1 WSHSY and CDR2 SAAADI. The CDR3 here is CASGGGVKQTQYF. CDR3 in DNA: TGCGCCAGCGGGGGCGGCGTCAAACAGACGCAGTATTTT.

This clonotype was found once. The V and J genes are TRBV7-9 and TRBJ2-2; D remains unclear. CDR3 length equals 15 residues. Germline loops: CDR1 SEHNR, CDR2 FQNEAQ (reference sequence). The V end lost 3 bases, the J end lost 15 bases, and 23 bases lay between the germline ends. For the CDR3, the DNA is TGTGCCAGCAGCTTTACTGGCGCAATCAGCAGTTATTTGTTTTTT. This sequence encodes CASSFTGAISSYLFF.

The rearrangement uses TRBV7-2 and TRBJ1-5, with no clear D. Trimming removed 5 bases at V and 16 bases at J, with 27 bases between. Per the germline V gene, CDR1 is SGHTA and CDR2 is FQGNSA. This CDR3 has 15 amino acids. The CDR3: CASSPFGYEKLFFHF. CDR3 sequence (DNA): TGTGCCAGCAGCCCCTTCGGGTATGAAAAACTGTTTTTTCATTTT.

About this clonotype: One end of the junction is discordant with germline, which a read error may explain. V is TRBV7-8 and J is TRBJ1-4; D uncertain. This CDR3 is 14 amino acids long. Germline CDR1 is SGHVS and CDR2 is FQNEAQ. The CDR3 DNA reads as TGCGCCAGCAGCCCAAATGGGTCTAATGAAAACCTGGTTTTT. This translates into CASSPNGSNENLVF.

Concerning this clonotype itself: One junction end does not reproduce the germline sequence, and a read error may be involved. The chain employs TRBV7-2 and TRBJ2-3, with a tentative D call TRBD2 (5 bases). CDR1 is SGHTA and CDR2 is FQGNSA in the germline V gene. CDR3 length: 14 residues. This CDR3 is CASGLREGPKTQYF. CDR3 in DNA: TGTGCCAGCGGCCTGAGGGAAGGTCCGAAAACGCAATATTTT.

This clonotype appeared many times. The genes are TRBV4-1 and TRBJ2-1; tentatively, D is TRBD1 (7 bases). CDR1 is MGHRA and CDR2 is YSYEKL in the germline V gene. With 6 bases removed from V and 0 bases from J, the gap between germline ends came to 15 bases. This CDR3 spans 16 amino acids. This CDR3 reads CASRDAGGGSYNEQFF. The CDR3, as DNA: TGCGCCAGCAGGGATGCAGGGGGAGGCTCCTACAATGAGCAGTTCTTC.

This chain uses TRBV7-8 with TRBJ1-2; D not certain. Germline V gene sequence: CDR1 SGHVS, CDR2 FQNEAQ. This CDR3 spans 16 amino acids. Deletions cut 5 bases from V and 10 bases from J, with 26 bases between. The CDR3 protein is CASSLDIGILGYTYTF. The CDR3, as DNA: TGTGCCAGCAGCCTGGATATCGGAATTCTCGGCTACACCTACACCTTC.

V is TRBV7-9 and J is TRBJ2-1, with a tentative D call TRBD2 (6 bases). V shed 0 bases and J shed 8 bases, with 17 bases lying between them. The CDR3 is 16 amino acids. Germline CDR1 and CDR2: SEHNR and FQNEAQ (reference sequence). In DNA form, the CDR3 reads TGTGCCAGCAGCTTAGCAGGTAGCGGCGGGGCCGATGAGCAGTTCTTC. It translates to CASSLAGSGGADEQFF.

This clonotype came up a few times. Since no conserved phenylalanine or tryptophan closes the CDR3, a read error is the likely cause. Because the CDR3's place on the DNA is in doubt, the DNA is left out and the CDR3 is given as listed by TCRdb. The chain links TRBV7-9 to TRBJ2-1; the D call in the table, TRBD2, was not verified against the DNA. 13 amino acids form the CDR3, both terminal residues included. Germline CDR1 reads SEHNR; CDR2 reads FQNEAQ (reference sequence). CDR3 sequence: CASSDQRSGGSDD.

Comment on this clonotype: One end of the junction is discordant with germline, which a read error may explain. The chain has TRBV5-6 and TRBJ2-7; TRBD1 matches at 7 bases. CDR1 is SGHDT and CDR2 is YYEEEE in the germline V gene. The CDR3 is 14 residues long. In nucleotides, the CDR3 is TGCGCCAGCACCTCCGGGACAGAGATCTACGAGCAGTACTTC. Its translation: CASTSGTEIYEQYF. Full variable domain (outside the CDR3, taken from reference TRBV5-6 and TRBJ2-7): DAGVTQSPTHLIKTRGQQVTLRCSPKSGHDTVSWYQQALGQGPQFIFQYYEEEERQRGNFPDRFSGHQFPNYSSELNVNALLLGDSALYLCASTSGTEIYEQYFGPGTRLTVT.

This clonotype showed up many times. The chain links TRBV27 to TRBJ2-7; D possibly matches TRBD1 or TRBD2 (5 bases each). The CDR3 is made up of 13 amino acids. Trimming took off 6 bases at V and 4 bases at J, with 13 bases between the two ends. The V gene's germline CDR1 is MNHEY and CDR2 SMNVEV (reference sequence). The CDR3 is CASRGPYSYEQYF. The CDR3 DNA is TGTGCCAGCAGGGGACCTTATAGTTACGAGCAGTACTTC.

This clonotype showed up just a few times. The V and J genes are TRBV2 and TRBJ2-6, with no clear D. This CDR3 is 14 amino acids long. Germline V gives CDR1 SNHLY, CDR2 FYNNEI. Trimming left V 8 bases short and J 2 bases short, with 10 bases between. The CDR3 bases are TGTGCCAGCGGCGTGACCGCTGGGGCCAACGTCCTGACTTTC. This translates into CASGVTAGANVLTF.